This TCR beta chain was obtained from a study of blood T cell repertoires in COVID-19. This table comes from immunoSEQ multiplex PCR, and its TCRdb copy is limited to in-frame clones, with some not included. The top ten clones hold 0.95% to 1.5% of a sample with approximately 300,000 clones, around 83% of them seen once. Germline V gene data show CDR1 as MNHEY and CDR2 as SMNVEV (reference sequence). The CDR3 loop spans 14 amino acids. V was pared by 7 bases and J by 6 bases, with 15 bases between. This sequence was found in a woman between 50 and 59 years old with acute or convalescent COVID-19. What was sequenced was peripheral blood. This chain links TRBV27 with TRBJ2-2; D gene ambiguous. The CDR3 sequence: CASKYGSGPGELFF. Here the CDR3 DNA reads TGTGCCAGCAAGTACGGATCTGGGCCCGGGGAGCTGTTTTTT.